This TCR beta chain was sequenced in a study of blood T cell repertoires in COVID-19. Study-wide background: Specimens from acute and convalescent COVID-19 originated in the United States, Italy and Spain. Sample material is recorded as cDNA or gDNA derived from T cells, B-cell-depleted T cells, or PBMCs.

During active infection, Seattle patients enrolled and were then monitored through disease. The CDR3 spans 15 residues. The J segment lost 8 bases and the V segment lost 5 bases, leaving 6 bases of the junction unmatched. Germline V gene sequence: CDR1 MNHEY, CDR2 SMNVEV (reference sequence). Original processing methods: By means of reference gene primer amplification, nucleated cell counts were estimated. Using immunoSEQ multiplex PCR, the repertoire was profiled, and TCRdb retains in-frame clones only, with some absent. V, J and clone size are taken as reported in that table, and D and trimming were inferred from the DNA itself. The table has under 400,000 clones, about 90% seen once. This clone showed up just once.

V usage is TRBV27 and J usage is TRBJ2-1; 13 bases align to TRBD2. Sequencing used peripheral blood. The TCR sequence derives from a woman aged 25 to 39 with COVID-19, enrolled during active disease. CDR3 DNA: TGTGCCAGCAGTCTCAGGACTAGCGGGAGCCATGAGCAGTTCTTC. It translates to CASSLRTSGSHEQFF.